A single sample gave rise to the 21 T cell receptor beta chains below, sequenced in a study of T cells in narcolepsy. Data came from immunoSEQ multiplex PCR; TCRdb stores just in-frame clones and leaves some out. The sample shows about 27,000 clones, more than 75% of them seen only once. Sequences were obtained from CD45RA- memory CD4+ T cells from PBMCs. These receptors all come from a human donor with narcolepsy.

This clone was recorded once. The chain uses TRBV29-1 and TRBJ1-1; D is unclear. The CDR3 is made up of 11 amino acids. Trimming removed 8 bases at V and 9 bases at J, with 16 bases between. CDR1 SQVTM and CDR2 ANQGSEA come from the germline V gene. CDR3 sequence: CSFSFRQKAFF. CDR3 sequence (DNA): TGCAGCTTCTCCTTTAGGCAGAAAGCTTTCTTT.

For the CDR3, the DNA is TGTGCCAGCAGCCCAGGCCGACAGCGGGGGGGGGTTGAGCAGTTCTTC. This codes for CASSPGRQRGGVEQFF. This chain links TRBV4-2 with TRBJ2-1, with 10 bases matching TRBD2. The V segment lost 4 bases and the J segment 9 bases; nucleotides outside the gene matches: 12. This CDR3 region has 16 residues. In germline, CDR1 is LGHNA, CDR2 YNFKEQ.

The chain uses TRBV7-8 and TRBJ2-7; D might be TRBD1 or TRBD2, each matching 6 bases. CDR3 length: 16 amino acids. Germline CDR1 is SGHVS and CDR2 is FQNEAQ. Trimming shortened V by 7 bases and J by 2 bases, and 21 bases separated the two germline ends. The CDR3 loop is CASNPSRAGGPYEQYF. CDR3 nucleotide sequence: TGTGCCAGCAATCCCTCCAGGGCCGGGGGCCCCTACGAGCAGTACTTC.

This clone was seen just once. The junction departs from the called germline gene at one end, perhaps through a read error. The CDR3: CASSYARQISGSTIYF. In DNA, the CDR3 is TGTGCCAGCAGTTACGCGAGACAAATTTCTGGAAGCACCATATATTTT. The chain joins TRBV6-5 to TRBJ1-3; D is undetermined. Germline lookup yields CDR1 MNHEY and CDR2 SVGAGI. CDR3 length: 16 amino acids.

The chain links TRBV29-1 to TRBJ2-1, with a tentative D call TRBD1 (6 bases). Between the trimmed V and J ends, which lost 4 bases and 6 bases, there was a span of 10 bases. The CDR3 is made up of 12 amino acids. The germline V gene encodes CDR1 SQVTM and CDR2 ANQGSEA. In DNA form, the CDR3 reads TGCAGCGTTGGATGGGGGCGCAATGAGCAGTTCTTC. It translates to CSVGWGRNEQFF.

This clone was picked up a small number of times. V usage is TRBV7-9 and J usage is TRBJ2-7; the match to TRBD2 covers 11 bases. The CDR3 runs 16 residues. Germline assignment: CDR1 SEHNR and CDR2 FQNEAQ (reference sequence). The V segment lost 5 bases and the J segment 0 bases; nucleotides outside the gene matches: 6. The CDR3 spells CASSPGTSGFSYEQYF. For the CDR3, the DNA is TGTGCCAGCAGCCCTGGGACTAGCGGTTTCTCCTACGAGCAGTACTTC.

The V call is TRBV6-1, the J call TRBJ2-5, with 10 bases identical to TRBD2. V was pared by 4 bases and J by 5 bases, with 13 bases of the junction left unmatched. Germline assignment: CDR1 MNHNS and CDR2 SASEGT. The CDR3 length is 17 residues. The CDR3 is CASSGRTSGALSETQYF. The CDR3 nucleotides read TGTGCCAGCAGTGGAAGAACTAGCGGGGCGTTGTCGGAGACCCAGTACTTC.

DNA for the CDR3: TGTGCCAGCAGCTTAGGACGGGCTCAATCCTACGAGCAGTACTTC. Translated: CASSLGRAQSYEQYF. The J gene is TRBJ2-5, the V gene TRBV7-2; D not resolved. The DNA end favors TRBJ2-7, so the J call may be wrong. This CDR3 contains 15 residues. Germline V gene sequence: CDR1 SGHTA, CDR2 FQGNSA.

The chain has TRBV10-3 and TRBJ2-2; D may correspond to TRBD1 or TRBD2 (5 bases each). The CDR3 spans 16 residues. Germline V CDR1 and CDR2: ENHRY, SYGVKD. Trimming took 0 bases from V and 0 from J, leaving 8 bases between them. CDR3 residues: CAISESRGTNTGELFF. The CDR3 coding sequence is TGTGCCATCAGTGAGTCCCGGGGCACGAACACCGGGGAGCTGTTTTTT.

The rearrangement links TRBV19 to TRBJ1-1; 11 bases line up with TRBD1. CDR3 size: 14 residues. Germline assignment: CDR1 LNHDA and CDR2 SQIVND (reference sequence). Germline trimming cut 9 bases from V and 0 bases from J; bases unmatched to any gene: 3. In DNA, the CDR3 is TGTGCCAGCCGGGACAGGGGGGTGAACACTGAAGCTTTCTTT. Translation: CASRDRGVNTEAFF.

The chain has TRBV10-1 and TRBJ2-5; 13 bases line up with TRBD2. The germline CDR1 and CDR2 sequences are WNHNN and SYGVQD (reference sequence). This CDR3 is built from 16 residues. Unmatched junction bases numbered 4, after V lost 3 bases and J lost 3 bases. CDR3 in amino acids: CASSDLGLAGEETQYF. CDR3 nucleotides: TGCGCCAGCAGTGACCTAGGACTAGCGGGGGAAGAGACCCAGTACTTC.

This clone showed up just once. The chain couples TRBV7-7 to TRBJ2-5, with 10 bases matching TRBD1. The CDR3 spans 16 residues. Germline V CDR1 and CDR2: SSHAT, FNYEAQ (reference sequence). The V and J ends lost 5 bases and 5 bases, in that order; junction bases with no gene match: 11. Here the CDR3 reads CASSTGTGVGGETQYF. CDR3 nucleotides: TGTGCCAGCAGCACTGGGACAGGGGTCGGGGGGGAGACCCAGTACTTC.

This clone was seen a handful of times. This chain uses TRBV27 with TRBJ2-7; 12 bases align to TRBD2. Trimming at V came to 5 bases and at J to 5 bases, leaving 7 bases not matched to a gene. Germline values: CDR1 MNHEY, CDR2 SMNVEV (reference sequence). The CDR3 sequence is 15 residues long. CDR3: CASSPSSGGANEQYF. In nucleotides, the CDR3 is TGTGCCAGCAGTCCCTCTAGCGGGGGGGCCAACGAGCAGTACTTC.

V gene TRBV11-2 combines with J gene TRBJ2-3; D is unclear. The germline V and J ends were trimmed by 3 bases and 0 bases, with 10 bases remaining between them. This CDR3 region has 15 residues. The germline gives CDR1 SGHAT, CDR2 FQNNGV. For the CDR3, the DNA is TGTGCCAGCAGCTTGCGACCGGACAGCACAGATACGCAGTATTTT. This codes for CASSLRPDSTDTQYF.

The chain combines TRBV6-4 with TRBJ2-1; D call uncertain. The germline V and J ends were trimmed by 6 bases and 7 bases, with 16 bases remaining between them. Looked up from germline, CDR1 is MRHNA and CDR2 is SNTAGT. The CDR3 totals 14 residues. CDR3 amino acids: CASSQQTFTNEQFF. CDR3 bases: TGTGCCAGCAGCCAACAGACATTTACAAATGAGCAGTTCTTC.

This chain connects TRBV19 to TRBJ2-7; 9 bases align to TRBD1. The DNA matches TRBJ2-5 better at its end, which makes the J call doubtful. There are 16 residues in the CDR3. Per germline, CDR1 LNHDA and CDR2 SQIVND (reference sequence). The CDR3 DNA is TGTGCCAGTAGTATCTTGACAGGGGGAAGGGGAGAGACCCAGTACTTC. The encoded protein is CASSILTGGRGETQYF.

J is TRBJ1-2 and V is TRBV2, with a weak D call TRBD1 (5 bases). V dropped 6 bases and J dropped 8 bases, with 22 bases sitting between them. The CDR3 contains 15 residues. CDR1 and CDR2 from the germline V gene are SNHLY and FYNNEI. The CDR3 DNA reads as TGTGCCAGCAGCGGGGGACTGAATACCTTCGAAGGCTACACCTTC. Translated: CASSGGLNTFEGYTF.

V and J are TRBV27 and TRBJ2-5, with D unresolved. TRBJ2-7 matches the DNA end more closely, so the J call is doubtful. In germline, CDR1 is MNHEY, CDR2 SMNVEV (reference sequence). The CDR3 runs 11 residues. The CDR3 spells CASSLIHEQYF. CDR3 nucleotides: TGTGCCAGCAGTTTAATCCACGAGCAGTACTTC.

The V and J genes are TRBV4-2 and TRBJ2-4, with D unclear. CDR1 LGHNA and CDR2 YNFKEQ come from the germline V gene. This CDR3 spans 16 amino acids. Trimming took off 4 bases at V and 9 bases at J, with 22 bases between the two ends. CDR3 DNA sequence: TGTGCCAGCAGCCCACAACTCCTAGAAGCCAAGAGCATTCAGTACTTC. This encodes CASSPQLLEAKSIQYF.

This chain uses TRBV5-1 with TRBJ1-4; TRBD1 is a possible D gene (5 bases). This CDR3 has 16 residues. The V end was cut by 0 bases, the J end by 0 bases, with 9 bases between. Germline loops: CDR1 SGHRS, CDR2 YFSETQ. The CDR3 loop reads CASSLGDRATNEKLFF. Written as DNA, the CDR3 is TGCGCCAGCAGCTTGGGTGACAGAGCAACTAATGAAAAACTGTTTTTT.

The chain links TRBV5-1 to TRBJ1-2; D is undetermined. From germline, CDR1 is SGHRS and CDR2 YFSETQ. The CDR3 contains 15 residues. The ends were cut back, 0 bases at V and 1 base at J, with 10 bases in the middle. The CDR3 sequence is CASSLGLGFNYGYTF. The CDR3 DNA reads TGCGCCAGCAGCTTGGGGCTTGGGTTTAACTATGGCTACACCTTC.